This entry concerns a single T cell receptor beta chain. Its antigen is unknown. No qualities accompany the bases; no much larger clone lies one base away. Systemically healthy Caucasian individuals from Russia, 39 in total and aged roughly 6 to 95 years, were included as donors. Roughly 9 milliliters of peripheral blood were drawn from each donor into EDTA-treated Vacutainer tubes. Ficoll-Paque density-gradient centrifugation was used to isolate PBMCs, with at least 7 million per sample. Trizol reagent was used to extract total RNA from PBMCs, with at least 5 micrograms per sample. For every donor, flow cytometry on a PBMC aliquot measured the percentage of naive CD45RAhigh/CD27high T cells. This entry comes from a study of blood T cells in healthy people across ages (dated by TCRdb to between 2015 and 2017). Concerning the study at large: In model experiments, template switching captured roughly one uniquely barcoded TCR beta cDNA molecule for every two T cells. Using deep sequencing normalized with unique cDNA molecular identifiers, the study measured how TCR beta repertoire diversity changes with age. Using the same blood draw, the study looked at two additional independent replicas of 1 million unique cDNA reads for two donors, one aged 18 to 30 and the other aged 80 or older. Donors of different ages were randomly distributed across sequencing lanes to avoid experimental bias. Donors were grouped into four age groups: young (average approximately 15 years), middle-aged (39), aged (around 56) and long-lived (around 80).

What the work shows at the level of the full study, not this receptor alone: Because the CMV infection status of the donors was unknown, age-related changes in expanded clonotypes may potentially have been confounded. Bulk unsorted PBMC profiling prevented conclusive comparison of naive and antigen-experienced compartments. Estimates of total diversity based on one million sequenced T cells were regarded as lower bounds and as underestimates. As age increased, observed TCR beta diversity per million T cells dropped in a roughly linear way, and a significant reduction was already evident by age around 41. The long-lived group showed more naive CD4+ T cells, fewer expanded clones and increased TCR diversity than the aged group, suggesting age selection. There was a strong correlation between observed TCR beta diversity and the percentage of naive T cells measured by flow cytometry.

Library preparation employed 5' RACE. Sequencing used an Illumina HiSeq 2500. A second PCR of roughly 7 to 12 cycles was run with a J-beta primer mix and a sample-barcoded 5' primer. A unique molecular identifier was introduced onto each TCR beta cDNA molecule by a template-switch 5' adaptor carrying 12 random nucleotides. At least 2.5 million CDR3-containing paired-end reads were obtained from each sample. All of the RNA was converted into first-strand cDNA using the Mint cDNA synthesis kit, with a TRBC-specific oligonucleotide serving as the primer. After uracil-DNA glycosylase treatment, a first 18-cycle PCR used universal primers M1SS and BC2_uni_R on all cDNA. As for how the authors treated the data: For normalization, 1 million high-quality reads, each with a distinct molecular identifier, were randomly selected from each sample. Instead of being binned into consensus sequences, reads with shared molecular identifiers were discarded. MiTCR, run with a Q25 quality threshold and the strictest error-elimination algorithm, handled CDR3 identification, clonotype clustering and error correction. Lower-bound total TCR beta diversity was estimated with a nonparametric unseen species model using Euler transformation. TCRdb's own reprocessing of the public reads used fastp at Q25 and MiXCR and kept productive beta chains. Entries that share a CDR3 protein sequence are merged under the most common genes and DNA. The V and J calls, along with clone size, are taken from TCRdb and not from the paper's own processing. The sample table holds more than 1.4 million distinct CDR3 sequences, of which approximately 40% were seen once. The ten biggest clones cover less than 8% of the sample.

The junction carries 10 bases between V and J, which are trimmed by 7 bases and 3 bases respectively. The germline V gene supplies CDR1 SNHLY and CDR2 FYNNEI. From the cysteine up to the phenylalanine, the CDR3 has a length of 12 residues. Solely the CDR3 DNA is kept, with 36 bases framed from the first base. Material: blood. This clonotype originated in a woman aged 18-29 years in good health. The chain is encoded by TRBV2 joined to TRBJ2-7; the D gene cannot be resolved reliably. The CDR3 loop reads CASNQANYEQYF. Here is the DNA: TGTGCCAGCAACCAGGCTAACTACGAGCAGTACTTC.